This TCR beta chain derives from a study of blood T cell repertoires in COVID-19. Across the study: COVID-19 samples, acute and convalescent, were from the United States, Italy and Spain. PBMCs, B-cell-depleted T cells, or T cells were the source of the cDNA or gDNA that made up the material.

Profiling relied on immunoSEQ multiplex PCR, and the TCRdb table lists in-frame clones only, not all of them. The sample carries more than 350,000 clones, approximately 89% recorded once. Seattle enrolled patients during active infection and tracked them longitudinally. Trimming took off 2 bases at V and 2 bases at J, with 12 bases between the two ends. Germline CDR1 is LNHDA and CDR2 is SQIVND (reference sequence). This CDR3 spans 16 amino acids. This clonotype originated in a woman in her thirties with COVID-19, enrolled during active disease. The chain employs TRBV19 and TRBJ2-2, with a tentative D call TRBD1 (6 bases). The sequencing input was peripheral blood. CDR3: CASSILGAHNTGELFF. The CDR3 DNA reads as TGTGCCAGTAGTATATTGGGGGCGCATAACACCGGGGAGCTGTTTTTT.